This TCR beta chain emerged from a study of CD8 T cells in ankylosing spondylitis. Study-wide results and caveats: Significantly higher representation of disease-linked clones was reported for matched ankylosing spondylitis synovial fluid.

TCRdb processed the 5' RACE reads anew with MiXCR; each CDR3 protein has one entry. The sample records fewer than 200,000 distinct CDR3 sequences, around a tenth being singletons. Worth noting for this clonotype: Its antigen is currently unknown.

V lost 5 bases to trimming and J lost 2 bases, with 9 bases between them. Germline V gene lookup returns CDR1 MNHNS and CDR2 SASEGT. This CDR3 comprises 13 residues. Sequenced: blood, either unsorted or a sorted T cell fraction (not recorded which). This receptor was identified in a female donor with ankylosing spondylitis or in good health (not recorded which). The chain carries TRBV6-1 and TRBJ2-5; D gene ambiguous. The CDR3 bases are TGTGCCAGCAGTCAGGCAGTTCAAGAGACCCAGTACTTC. Amino acid sequence: CASSQAVQETQYF.